The 8 T cell receptor beta chains below all came from one sample that was sequenced in a study of identical twins. TCRdb processed the 5' RACE reads anew with MiXCR; each CDR3 protein has one entry. Counted here are a few hundred thousand distinct CDR3 sequences, roughly an eighth occurring once; the ten biggest clones make up approximately 0.98%. These data also featured in a second study, about yellow fever vaccine responses in identical twins.

Sequenced input: CD4+ T cells sorted from blood. All receptors come from a woman aged 18-29 years in good health.

At least ten counts were recorded for this clonotype. The chain is built from TRBV4-3 and TRBJ2-2, with unresolved D. Germline values: CDR1 LGHNA, CDR2 YSLEER. CDR3 length: 16 residues. Deletions cut 0 bases from V and 5 bases from J, with 13 bases between. CDR3 nucleotide sequence: TGCGCCAGCAGCCAAGATCTGGCAGGTTTGACCGGGGAGCTGTTTTTT. Translating gives CASSQDLAGLTGELFF.

This clonotype was found a few times. J is TRBJ2-3 and V is TRBV3-1; the match to TRBD2 covers 8 bases. J gave up 2 bases and V 1 base, and 8 bases lay outside the gene matches. The germline gives CDR1 LGHDT, CDR2 YNNKEL (reference sequence). The CDR3 spans 17 residues. The CDR3 is CASSQGLREGNTDTQYF. The CDR3 nucleotides read TGTGCCAGCAGCCAAGGGCTCCGGGAGGGAAACACAGATACGCAGTATTTT.

V is TRBV2 and J is TRBJ2-3; no clear D. Deletions cut 5 bases from V and 5 bases from J, with 8 bases between. The CDR3 totals 12 residues. Germline CDR1 is SNHLY and CDR2 is FYNNEI. The CDR3 region has the DNA TGTGCCAGCAGTATCGTTGGAGATACGCAGTATTTT. It yields the protein CASSIVGDTQYF.

In DNA form, the CDR3 reads TGTGCCAGCAGCTCTCGAACGGATAAGCAGTTCTTC. It yields the protein CASSSRTDKQFF. The chain employs TRBV11-3 and TRBJ2-1; no firm D call. V lost 4 bases and J 11 bases, leaving 12 bases between the germline ends. The germline V gene encodes CDR1 SGHNT and CDR2 YENEEA. This CDR3 is 12 amino acids long. The whole variable domain, remainder taken from reference TRBV11-3 and TRBJ2-1, is EAGVVQSPRYKIIEKKQPVAFWCNPISGHNTLYWYLQNLGQGPELLIRYENEEAVDDSQLPKDRFSAERLKGVDSTLKIQPAELGDSAVYLCASSSRTDKQFFGPGTRLTVL.

V and J are TRBV20-1 and TRBJ2-1; 9 nucleotides align to TRBD1. V was pared by 6 bases and J by 6 bases, with 9 bases of the junction left unmatched. Germline V gene data show CDR1 as DFQATT and CDR2 as SNEGSKA (reference sequence). The length of the CDR3 is 14 residues. DNA of the CDR3: TGCAGTGCCGTTCCGGGACAGGGCGGCAATGAGCAGTTCTTC. This sequence encodes CSAVPGQGGNEQFF.

This clonotype has at least ten counts. V gene TRBV29-1 combines with J gene TRBJ2-2, with D unclear. V was pared by 0 bases and J by 6 bases, with 14 bases between. Germline loops: CDR1 SQVTM, CDR2 ANQGSEA. CDR3 length: 15 residues. The CDR3 coding sequence is TGCAGCGTTGAAGATAATGCCTTAGGTCCCGGGGAGCTGTTTTTT. Translating it yields CSVEDNALGPGELFF.

This clonotype came up a few times. This CDR3 reads CASSYGTVNEQFF. CDR3 coding DNA: TGTGCCAGCAGCTATGGGACAGTCAATGAGCAGTTCTTC. This chain connects TRBV11-1 to TRBJ2-1; TRBD1 matches at 7 bases. Germline V gives CDR1 SGHAT, CDR2 FQDESV (reference sequence). The CDR3 contains 13 residues. V lost 4 bases and J lost 6; bases outside the gene matches: 3.

This clonotype was detected only a few times. The DNA for the CDR3 is TGTGCCAGCAGTTTCTATAGTGAGACTGAAGATACGCAGTATTTT. Protein: CASSFYSETEDTQYF. The V call is TRBV28, the J call TRBJ2-3, with D uncertain. The germline V gene encodes CDR1 MDHEN and CDR2 SYDVKM. The CDR3 spans 15 residues. Between the trimmed V and J ends, which lost 3 bases and 5 bases, there was a span of 15 bases.